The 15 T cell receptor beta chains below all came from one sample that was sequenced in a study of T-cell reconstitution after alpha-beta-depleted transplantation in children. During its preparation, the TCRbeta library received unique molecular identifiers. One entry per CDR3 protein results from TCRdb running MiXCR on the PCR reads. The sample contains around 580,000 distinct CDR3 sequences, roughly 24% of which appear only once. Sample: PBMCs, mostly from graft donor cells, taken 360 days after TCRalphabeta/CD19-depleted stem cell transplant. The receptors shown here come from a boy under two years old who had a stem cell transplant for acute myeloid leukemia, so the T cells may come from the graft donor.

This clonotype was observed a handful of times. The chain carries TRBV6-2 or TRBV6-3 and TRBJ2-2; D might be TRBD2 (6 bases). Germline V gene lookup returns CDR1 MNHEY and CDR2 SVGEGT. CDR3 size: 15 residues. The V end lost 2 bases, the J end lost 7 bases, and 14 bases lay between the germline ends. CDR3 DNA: TGTGCCAGCAGTTACCGAGTAGCGGAGGTCGGGGAGCTGTTTTTT. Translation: CASSYRVAEVGELFF.

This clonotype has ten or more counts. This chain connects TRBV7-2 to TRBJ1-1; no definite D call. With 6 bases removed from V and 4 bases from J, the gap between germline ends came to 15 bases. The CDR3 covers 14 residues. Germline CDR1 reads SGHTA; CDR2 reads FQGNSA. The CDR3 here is CASSSSVRSTEAFF. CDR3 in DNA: TGTGCCAGCAGTTCTAGCGTGCGGAGCACTGAAGCTTTCTTT.

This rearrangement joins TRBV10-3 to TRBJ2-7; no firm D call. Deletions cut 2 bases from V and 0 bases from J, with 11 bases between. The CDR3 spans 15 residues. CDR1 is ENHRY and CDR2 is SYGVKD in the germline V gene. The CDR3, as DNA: TGTGCCATCAGTGAGCTGGGCCCAAGCTCCTACGAGCAGTACTTC. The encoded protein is CAISELGPSSYEQYF.

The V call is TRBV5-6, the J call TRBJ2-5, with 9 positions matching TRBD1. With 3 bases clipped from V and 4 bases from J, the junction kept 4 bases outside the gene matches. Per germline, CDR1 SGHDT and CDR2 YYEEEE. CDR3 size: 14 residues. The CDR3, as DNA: TGTGCCAGCAGCTACAGGGGGCCCGGAGAGACCCAGTACTTC. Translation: CASSYRGPGETQYF.

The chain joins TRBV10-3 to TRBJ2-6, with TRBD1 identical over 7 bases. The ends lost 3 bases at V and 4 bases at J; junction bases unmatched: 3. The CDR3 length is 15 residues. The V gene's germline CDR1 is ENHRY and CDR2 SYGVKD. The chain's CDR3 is CAISEGQVGANVLTF. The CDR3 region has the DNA TGTGCCATCAGTGAAGGACAGGTGGGGGCCAACGTCCTGACTTTC.

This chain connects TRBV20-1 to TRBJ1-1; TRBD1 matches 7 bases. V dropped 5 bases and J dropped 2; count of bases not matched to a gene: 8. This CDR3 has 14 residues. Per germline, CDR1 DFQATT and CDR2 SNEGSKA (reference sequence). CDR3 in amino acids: CSAAVGGGNTEAFF. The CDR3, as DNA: TGCAGTGCTGCCGTAGGGGGCGGAAACACTGAAGCTTTCTTT.

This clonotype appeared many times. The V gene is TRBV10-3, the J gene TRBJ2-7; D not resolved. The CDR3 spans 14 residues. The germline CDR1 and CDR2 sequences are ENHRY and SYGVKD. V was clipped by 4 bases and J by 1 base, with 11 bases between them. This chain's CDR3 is CAISGSLLSYEQYF. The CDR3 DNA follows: TGTGCCATCAGTGGAAGCCTCCTTTCCTACGAGCAGTACTTC.

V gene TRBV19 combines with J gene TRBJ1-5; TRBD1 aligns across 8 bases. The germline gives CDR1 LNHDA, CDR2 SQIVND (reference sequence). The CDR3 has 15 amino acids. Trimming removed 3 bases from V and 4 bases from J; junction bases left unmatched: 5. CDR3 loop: CASSIAGQGNQPQHF. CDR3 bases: TGTGCCAGTAGTATTGCCGGACAGGGAAATCAGCCCCAGCATTTT.

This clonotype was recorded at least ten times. CDR3 protein: CSVAGGSSNEQFF. The CDR3 DNA follows: TGCAGCGTCGCAGGGGGCAGTTCAAATGAGCAGTTCTTC. The chain has TRBV29-1 and TRBJ2-1, with TRBD1 identical over 8 bases. CDR1 and CDR2 (germline): SQVTM, ANQGSEA. With V trimmed by 6 bases and J by 7 bases, 8 bases remained unmatched. The CDR3 runs to 13 residues.

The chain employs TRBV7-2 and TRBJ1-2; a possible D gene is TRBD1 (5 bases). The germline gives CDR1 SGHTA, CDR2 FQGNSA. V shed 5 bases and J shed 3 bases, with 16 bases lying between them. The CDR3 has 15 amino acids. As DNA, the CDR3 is TGTGCCAGCAGCCAACGGGCCGACAGCTACTATGGCTACACCTTC. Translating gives CASSQRADSYYGYTF.

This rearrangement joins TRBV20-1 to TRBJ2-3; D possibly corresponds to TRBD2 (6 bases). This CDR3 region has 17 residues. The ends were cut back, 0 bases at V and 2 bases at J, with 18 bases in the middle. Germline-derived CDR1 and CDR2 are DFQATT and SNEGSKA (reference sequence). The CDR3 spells CSARDAPIAEITDTQYF. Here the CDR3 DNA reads TGCAGTGCTAGAGATGCCCCAATAGCGGAGATCACAGATACGCAGTATTTT.

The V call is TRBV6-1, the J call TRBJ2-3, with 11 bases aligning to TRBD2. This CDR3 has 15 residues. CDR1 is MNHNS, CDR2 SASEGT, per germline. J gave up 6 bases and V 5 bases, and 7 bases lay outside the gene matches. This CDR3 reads CASSRVAGGRDTQYF. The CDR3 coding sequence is TGTGCCAGCAGTAGAGTAGCGGGGGGGCGGGATACGCAGTATTTT.

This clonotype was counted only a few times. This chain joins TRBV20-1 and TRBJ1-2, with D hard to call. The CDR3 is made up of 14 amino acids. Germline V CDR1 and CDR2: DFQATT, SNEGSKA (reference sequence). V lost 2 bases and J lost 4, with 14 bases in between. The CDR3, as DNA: TGCAGTGCTAGAATCCAAAACCGAACCTATGGCTACACCTTC. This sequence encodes CSARIQNRTYGYTF.

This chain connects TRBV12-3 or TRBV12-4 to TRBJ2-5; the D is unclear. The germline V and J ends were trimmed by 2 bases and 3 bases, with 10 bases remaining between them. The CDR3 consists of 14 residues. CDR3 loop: CASSLPSWEETQYF. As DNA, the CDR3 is TGTGCCAGCAGTTTACCCTCGTGGGAAGAGACCCAGTACTTC.

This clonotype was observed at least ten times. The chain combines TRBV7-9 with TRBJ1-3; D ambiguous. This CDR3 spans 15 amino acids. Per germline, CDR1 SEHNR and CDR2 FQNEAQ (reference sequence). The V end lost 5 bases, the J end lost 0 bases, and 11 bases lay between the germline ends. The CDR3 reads CASSGTASSGNTIYF. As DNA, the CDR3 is TGTGCCAGCAGCGGCACAGCCTCCTCTGGAAACACCATATATTTT.